This entry lists 17 T cell receptor beta chains sequenced from one sample in a study of T-cell memory formation after mild COVID-19 listed by TCRdb under 2021. To prepare the library, 5' RACE was applied. The sequencer listed for this sample is Illumina NovaSeq 6000. TCRdb reprocessed the public reads (quality trimming at Q25 with fastp, clone calling with MiXCR) and kept in-frame beta chains. Every CDR3 protein is listed once, alongside the most common genes and DNA of its rows. In all, the sample holds fewer than 300,000 distinct CDR3 sequences, and roughly 17% of those were seen once. The ten largest clones add up to roughly 21% of the sample. Sample: PBMCs or a T cell subset sorted from them (not recorded which). Receptors were obtained from a man younger than 30 who had mild COVID-19 (a few samples of this study predate the infection). The sample titles of this study are shuffled in the database, so cell type and time point are left out; the donor was told from shared clones.

The rearrangement joins TRBV20-1 to TRBJ1-3; D is undetermined. The CDR3 spans 16 residues. Germline loops: CDR1 DFQATT, CDR2 SNEGSKA (reference sequence). The V end lost 1 base, the J end lost 0 bases, and 13 bases lay between the germline ends. The chain's CDR3 is CSARVKIMSSGNTIYF. As DNA, the CDR3 is TGCAGTGCTAGAGTTAAAATAATGAGCTCTGGAAACACCATATATTTT.

This clonotype has only a few counts. V is TRBV7-2 and J is TRBJ2-5, with D hard to call. The CDR3 sequence is 13 residues long. Germline V gene data show CDR1 as SGHTA and CDR2 as FQGNSA. V was trimmed by 3 bases and J by 5 bases, leaving 10 bases between them. The CDR3 DNA reads as TGTGCCAGCAGCTTTTCCAAACGGGAGACCCAGTACTTC. Amino acids: CASSFSKRETQYF.

The genes are TRBV7-9 and TRBJ2-1; TRBD2 might be the D (5 bases). Germline V gene data show CDR1 as SEHNR and CDR2 as FQNEAQ (reference sequence). The V end was cut by 5 bases, the J end by 1 base, with 18 bases between. The CDR3 contains 17 residues. CDR3 loop: CASSPPPRAVSYNEQFF. The CDR3 DNA follows: TGTGCCAGCAGCCCCCCTCCGAGGGCGGTTTCCTACAATGAGCAGTTCTTC. Based on the CDR3 plus reference TRBV7-9 and TRBJ2-1, the full variable domain is DTGVSQNPRHKITKRGQNVTFRCDPISEHNRLYWYRQTLGQGPEFLTYFQNEAQLEKSRLLSDRFSAERPKGSFSTLEIQRTEQGDSAMYLCASSPPPRAVSYNEQFFGPGTRLTVL.

The chain carries TRBV2 and TRBJ2-3; tentative D call: TRBD1 (6 bases). CDR3 length: 14 residues. V was cut by 2 bases and J by 4 bases, with 10 bases left in between. Germline V gene lookup returns CDR1 SNHLY and CDR2 FYNNEI. For the CDR3, the DNA is TGTGCCAGCAGTGAAAGGACAGCTTCAGATACGCAGTATTTT. It is translated as CASSERTASDTQYF.

The gene calls are TRBV20-1 and TRBJ1-2; D is perhaps TRBD1 (5 bases). Germline CDR1 and CDR2: DFQATT and SNEGSKA (reference sequence). The CDR3 has 15 amino acids. V dropped 1 base and J dropped 0 bases, with 12 bases sitting between them. CDR3 amino acids: CSARGGRMANYGYTF. For the CDR3, the DNA is TGCAGTGCTAGAGGGGGCCGAATGGCTAACTATGGCTACACCTTC.

This clonotype was picked up many times. The V call is TRBV7-8, the J call TRBJ1-3; D is undetermined. This CDR3 comprises 16 residues. Germline values: CDR1 SGHVS, CDR2 FQNEAQ. V was cut by 4 bases and J by 0 bases, with 13 bases left in between. CDR3 DNA: TGTGCCAGCAGCTCAAGCGGGCGCCGCTCTGGAAACACCATATATTTT. It specifies CASSSSGRRSGNTIYF. Full variable domain (outside the CDR3, taken from reference TRBV7-8 and TRBJ1-3): GAGVSQSPRYKVAKRGQDVALRCDPISGHVSLFWYQQALGQGPEFLTYFQNEAQLDKSGLPSDRFFAERPEGSVSTLKIQRTQQEDSAVYLCASSSSGRRSGNTIYFGEGSWLTVV.

This chain connects TRBV4-3 to TRBJ2-1; D perhaps matches TRBD2 (6 bases). Germline assignment: CDR1 LGHNA and CDR2 YSLEER. The CDR3 spans 14 residues. V gave up 5 bases and J gave up 4 bases, with 12 bases separating them. The CDR3 reads CASSVTRGYNEQFF. The CDR3 DNA is TGCGCCAGCAGCGTAACCCGGGGGTACAATGAGCAGTTCTTC.

This chain joins TRBV5-5 and TRBJ2-1; 10 bases are a match to TRBD1. CDR3 size: 17 residues. V shed 4 bases and J 10 bases; nucleotides not matched to a gene: 17. In germline, CDR1 is SGHKS, CDR2 YYEKEE (reference sequence). This chain's CDR3 is CASSTPPGTGAYGEQFF. DNA of the CDR3: TGTGCCAGCAGCACCCCCCCTGGGACAGGGGCGTACGGGGAGCAGTTCTTC.

This clonotype was seen only a few times. This chain joins TRBV7-2 and TRBJ2-3; TRBD2 agrees at 12 bases. The ends lost 4 bases at V and 2 bases at J; junction bases unmatched: 7. This CDR3 is built from 17 residues. Germline-derived CDR1 and CDR2 are SGHTA and FQGNSA. CDR3 sequence: CASSSYRLAGVTDTQYF. For the CDR3, the DNA is TGTGCCAGCAGCTCCTACCGACTAGCGGGGGTCACAGATACGCAGTATTTT.

This clonotype occurred a few times. J is TRBJ1-5 and V is TRBV9; tentatively, D is TRBD1 (5 bases). Trimming took 0 bases from V and 5 from J, leaving 9 bases between them. Germline CDR1 reads SGDLS; CDR2 reads YYNGEE. The length of the CDR3 is 14 residues. CDR3 DNA sequence: TGTGCCAGCAGCGTAGGGGGCCTGGATCAGCCCCAGCATTTT. Its protein is CASSVGGLDQPQHF.

The table lists this clonotype with a few counts. This chain joins TRBV11-2 and TRBJ2-3, with 11 bases identical to TRBD2. The germline V gene encodes CDR1 SGHAT and CDR2 FQNNGV. The length of the CDR3 is 14 residues. V lost 5 bases to trimming and J lost 6 bases; unmatched junction nucleotides: 4. The CDR3 nucleotides are TGTGCCAGCAGCCCACGGACTAGCGGGGATACGCAGTATTTT. This encodes CASSPRTSGDTQYF.

This CDR3 is CASSPPESNSPLHF. The CDR3 DNA is TGTGCCAGCTCCCCCCCAGAAAGCAATTCACCCCTCCACTTT. V is TRBV6-6 and J is TRBJ1-6, with D unresolved. Germline lookup yields CDR1 MNHNY and CDR2 SVGAGI (reference sequence). V shed 8 bases and J shed 7 bases, with 15 bases lying between them. The CDR3 is made up of 14 amino acids.

This clonotype was seen repeatedly, ten times or more. J is TRBJ2-3 and V is TRBV12-3 or TRBV12-4; TRBD2 matches at 11 bases. The CDR3 has 15 amino acids. Unmatched junction bases numbered 8, after V lost 7 bases and J lost 5 bases. CDR3 DNA sequence: TGTGCCAGCAAACTGGGGCTAGCGGGGGGAGATACGCAGTATTTT. It codes for CASKLGLAGGDTQYF.

The chain carries TRBV28 and TRBJ1-5, with D unresolved. Germline V gene lookup returns CDR1 MDHEN and CDR2 SYDVKM. V dropped 3 bases and J dropped 0 bases, with 3 bases sitting between them. CDR3 length: 13 amino acids. This CDR3 is CASSFISNQPQHF. The CDR3 DNA follows: TGTGCCAGCAGTTTTATTAGCAATCAGCCCCAGCATTTT.

The rearrangement joins TRBV7-2 to TRBJ1-4; a possible D gene is TRBD1 (5 bases). The CDR3 sequence is 16 residues long. Germline CDR1 reads SGHTA; CDR2 reads FQGNSA. Trimming stripped 6 bases from V and 5 bases from J, with 19 bases between. The CDR3 DNA reads TGTGCCAGCAGTCCTCATCCCGGGGCCACAAATGAAAAACTGTTTTTT. It is translated as CASSPHPGATNEKLFF. Drawing the rest from reference TRBV7-2 and TRBJ1-4, the complete variable domain is GAGVSQSPSNKVTEKGKDVELRCDPISGHTALYWYRQSLGQGLEFLIYFQGNSAPDKSGLPSDRFSAERTGGSVSTLTIQRTQQEDSAVYLCASSPHPGATNEKLFFGSGTQLSVL.

This clonotype was seen a single time. V gene TRBV14 combines with J gene TRBJ1-3, with no clear D. The CDR3 sequence is 14 residues long. CDR1 and CDR2 from the germline V gene are SGHDN and FVKESK. Trimming removed 2 bases at V and 2 bases at J, with 7 bases between. In nucleotides, the CDR3 is TGTGCCAGCAGCCAAATTCAGCCTGGAAACACCATATATTTT. Protein product: CASSQIQPGNTIYF. The entire variable domain, with the rest obtained from reference TRBV14 and TRBJ1-3, is as follows: EAGVTQFPSHSVIEKGQTVTLRCDPISGHDNLYWYRRVMGKEIKFLLHFVKESKQDESGMPNNRFLAERTGGTYSTLKVQPAELEDSGVYFCASSQIQPGNTIYFGEGSWLTVV.

This clonotype has a handful of counts. The chain carries TRBV9 and TRBJ2-3; 7 nucleotides line up with TRBD1. This CDR3 is built from 16 residues. Germline CDR1 and CDR2: SGDLS and YYNGEE. V trimming: 1 base; J trimming: 5 bases; junction bases outside the gene matches: 10. This chain's CDR3 is CASSVLGQDPLDTQYF. In nucleotides, the CDR3 is TGTGCCAGCAGCGTACTTGGACAGGATCCCTTAGATACGCAGTATTTT.